This T cell receptor (beta chain) originates from a study of shared clonotypes between healthy human individuals. Whole-study results and caveats: A few donors had roughly 5% of their naive CD4 clonotypes in common. The donor pool, a small one, limited the genetic and exposure-history diversity represented.

A remark on this clone: Antigen unknown.

V gave up 4 bases and J gave up 6 bases; unmatched junction bases: 14. The CDR3 is 17 residues long. Assay: immunoSEQ multiplex PCR; the TCRdb copy retains only in-frame clones and omits some. The sample carries approximately 340,000 clones, about 70% recorded once. Source material: memory CD4+ T cells sorted from blood. Specified subset: CD45RA-negative fraction. This clonotype was obtained from a young man in good health. The chain has TRBV23-1 and TRBJ2-7, with 11 bases identical to TRBD1. TRBV23-1 is given ORF status, its function remaining uncertain. The DNA of the CDR3 is TGCGCCAGCAGTCGCTCTCCCCCCGGGACAGGGGGACGCGAGCAGTACTTC. Its protein is CASSRSPPGTGGREQYF.